The entry that follows covers one TCR beta chain sequence. Antigen unknown. For ophthalmopathy patients, the Clinical Activity Score was at least 3 and the NOSPECS grade at least 4; duration was under 3 months. Clinical symptoms, serum thyroxine, TRAb, thyroid ultrasound and orbital computed tomography informed diagnoses. This sample was included in a study of T cells in Graves' hyperthyroidism and ophthalmopathy. Study-wide context: Peripheral blood collection took place at initial diagnosis, before any treatment.

V was clipped by 7 bases and J by 6 bases, with 13 bases between them. Germline CDR1 reads MNHNS; CDR2 reads SASEGT. This CDR3 region has 13 residues. The TCR beta CDR3 regions underwent amplification using RNA transcripts as the source. TCR CDR3 regions were first amplified by RT-PCR with HTBI primers. TCRdb fed the multiplex PCR reads into MiXCR, producing one record per CDR3 protein. Of more than 450,000 distinct CDR3 sequences listed, just under 20% are singletons. Findings of the study overall: Progression to ophthalmopathy was predicted a median of 6.5 months early.

This chain uses TRBV6-1 with TRBJ2-1; D assignment may be TRBD1 or TRBD2 (5 bases each). This sequence was found in a man aged 35-49 years with Graves' ophthalmopathy. Sequenced sample: blood. The CDR3, as DNA: TGTGCCAGCATCCGAGGGGCAGCCAATGAGCAGTTCTTC. It yields the protein CASIRGAANEQFF.